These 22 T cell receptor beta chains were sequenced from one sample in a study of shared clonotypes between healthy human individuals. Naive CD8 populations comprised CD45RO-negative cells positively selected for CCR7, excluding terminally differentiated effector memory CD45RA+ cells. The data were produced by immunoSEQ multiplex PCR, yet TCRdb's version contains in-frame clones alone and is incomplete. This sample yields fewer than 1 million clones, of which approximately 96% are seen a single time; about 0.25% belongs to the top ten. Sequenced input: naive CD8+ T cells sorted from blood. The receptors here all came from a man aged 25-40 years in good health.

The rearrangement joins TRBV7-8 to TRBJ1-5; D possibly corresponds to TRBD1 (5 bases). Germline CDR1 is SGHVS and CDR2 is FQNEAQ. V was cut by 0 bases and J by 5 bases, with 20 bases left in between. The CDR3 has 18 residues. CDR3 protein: CASSLAGIGTYSDQPQHF. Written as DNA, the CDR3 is TGTGCCAGCAGCTTAGCAGGGATCGGGACCTACTCAGATCAGCCCCAGCATTTT. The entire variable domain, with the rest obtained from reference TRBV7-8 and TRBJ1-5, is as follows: GAGVSQSPRYKVAKRGQDVALRCDPISGHVSLFWYQQALGQGPEFLTYFQNEAQLDKSGLPSDRFFAERPEGSVSTLKIQRTQQEDSAVYLCASSLAGIGTYSDQPQHFGDGTRLSIL.

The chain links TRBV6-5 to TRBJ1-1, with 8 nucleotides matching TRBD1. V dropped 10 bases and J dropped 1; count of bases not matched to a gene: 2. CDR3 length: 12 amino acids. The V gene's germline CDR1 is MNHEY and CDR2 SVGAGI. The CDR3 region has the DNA TGTGCCACGGGACAGGCGAACACTGAAGCTTTCTTT. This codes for CATGQANTEAFF.

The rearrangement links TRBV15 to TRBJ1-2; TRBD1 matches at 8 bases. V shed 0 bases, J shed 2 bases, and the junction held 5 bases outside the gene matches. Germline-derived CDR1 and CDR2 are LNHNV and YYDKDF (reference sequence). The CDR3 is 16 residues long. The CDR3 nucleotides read TGTGCCACCAGCAGAGAGGGGACAGGTGACAACTATGGCTACACCTTC. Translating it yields CATSREGTGDNYGYTF. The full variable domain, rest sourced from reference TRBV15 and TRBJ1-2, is DAMVIQNPRYQVTQFGKPVTLSCSQTLNHNVMYWYQQKSSQAPKLLFHYYDKDFNNEADTPDNFQSRRPNTSFCFLDIRSPGLGDTAMYLCATSREGTGDNYGYTFGSGTRLTVV.

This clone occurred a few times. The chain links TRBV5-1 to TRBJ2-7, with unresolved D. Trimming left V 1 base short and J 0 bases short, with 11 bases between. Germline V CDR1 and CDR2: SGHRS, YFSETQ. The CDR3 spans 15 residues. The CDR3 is CASSLFDSSSYEQYF. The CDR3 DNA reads TGCGCCAGCAGCTTGTTTGACTCGAGCTCCTACGAGCAGTACTTC.

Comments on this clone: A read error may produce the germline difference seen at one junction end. CDR3 sequence: CASSSPDRQGTQYF. Here the CDR3 DNA reads TGTGCCAGCAGCTCCCCGGACAGACAAGGGACCCAGTACTTC. V and J are TRBV7-9 and TRBJ2-5; possibly TRBD1 for D (6 bases). Germline assignment: CDR1 SEHNR and CDR2 FQNEAQ (reference sequence). The CDR3 extends over 14 amino acids.

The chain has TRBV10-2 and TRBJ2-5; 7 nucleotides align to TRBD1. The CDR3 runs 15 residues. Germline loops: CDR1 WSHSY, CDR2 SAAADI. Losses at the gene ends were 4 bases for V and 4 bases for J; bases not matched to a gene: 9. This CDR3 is CASSGEQGMRETQYF. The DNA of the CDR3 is TGCGCCAGCAGTGGTGAACAGGGGATGCGAGAGACCCAGTACTTC.

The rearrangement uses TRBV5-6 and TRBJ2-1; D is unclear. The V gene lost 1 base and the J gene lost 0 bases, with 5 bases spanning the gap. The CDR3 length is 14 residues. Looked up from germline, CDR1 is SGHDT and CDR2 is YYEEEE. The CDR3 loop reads CASSLTNSYNEQFF. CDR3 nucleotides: TGTGCCAGCAGCTTGACCAACTCCTACAATGAGCAGTTCTTC.

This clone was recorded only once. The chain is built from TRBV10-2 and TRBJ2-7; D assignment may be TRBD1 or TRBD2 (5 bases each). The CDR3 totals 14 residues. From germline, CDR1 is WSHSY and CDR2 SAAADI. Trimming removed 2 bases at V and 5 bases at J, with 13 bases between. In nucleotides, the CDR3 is TGCGCCAGCAGTGAGCCCGGGACGGGGAACGAGCAGTACTTC. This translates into CASSEPGTGNEQYF.

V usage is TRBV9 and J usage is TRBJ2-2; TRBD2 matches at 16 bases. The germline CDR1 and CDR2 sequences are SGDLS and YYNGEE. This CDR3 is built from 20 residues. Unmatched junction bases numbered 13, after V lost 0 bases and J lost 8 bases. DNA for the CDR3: TGTGCCAGCAGCGTAGAGGGACTAGCGGGAGGGCCGGGAATAATGGGGGAGCTGTTTTTT. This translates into CASSVEGLAGGPGIMGELFF.

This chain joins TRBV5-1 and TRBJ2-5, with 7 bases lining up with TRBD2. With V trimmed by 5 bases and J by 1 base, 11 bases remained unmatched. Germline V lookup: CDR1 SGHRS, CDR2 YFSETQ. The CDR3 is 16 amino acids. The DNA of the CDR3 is TGCGCCAGCAGTTCAACGGGCGGGGGTCTCCAAGAGACCCAGTACTTC. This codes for CASSSTGGGLQETQYF. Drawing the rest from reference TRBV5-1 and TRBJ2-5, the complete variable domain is KAGVTQTPRYLIKTRGQQVTLSCSPISGHRSVSWYQQTPGQGLQFLFEYFSETQRNKGNFPGRFSGRQFSNSRSEMNVSTLELGDSALYLCASSSTGGGLQETQYFGPGTRLLVL.

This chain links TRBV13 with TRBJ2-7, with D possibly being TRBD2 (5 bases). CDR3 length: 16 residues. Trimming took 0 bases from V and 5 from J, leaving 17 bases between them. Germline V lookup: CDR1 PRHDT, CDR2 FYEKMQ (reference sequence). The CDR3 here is CASSLGQAAPRDEQYF. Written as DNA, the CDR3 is TGTGCCAGCAGCTTAGGGCAGGCGGCCCCGCGGGACGAGCAGTACTTC.

The CDR3, as DNA: TGTGCCAGCAGCGGGCCGGGACAGGGGGCCTACGAGCAGTACTTC. Translated: CASSGPGQGAYEQYF. This chain connects TRBV7-9 to TRBJ2-7; 11 nucleotides agree with TRBD1. Germline V gene lookup returns CDR1 SEHNR and CDR2 FQNEAQ (reference sequence). The V gene end was trimmed by 5 bases and the J gene end by 2 bases; junction bases not matched to a gene: 5. This CDR3 contains 15 residues.

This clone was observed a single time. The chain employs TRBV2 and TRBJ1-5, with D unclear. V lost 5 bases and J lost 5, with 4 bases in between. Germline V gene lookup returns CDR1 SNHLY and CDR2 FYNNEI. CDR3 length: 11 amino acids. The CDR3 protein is CASSLDQPQHF. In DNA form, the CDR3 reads TGTGCCAGCAGTCTAGATCAGCCCCAGCATTTT. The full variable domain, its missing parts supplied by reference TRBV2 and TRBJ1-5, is EPEVTQTPSHQVTQMGQEVILRCVPISNHLYFYWYRQILGQKVEFLVSFYNNEISEKSEIFDDQFSVERPDGSNFTLKIRSTKLEDSAMYFCASSLDQPQHFGDGTRLSIL.

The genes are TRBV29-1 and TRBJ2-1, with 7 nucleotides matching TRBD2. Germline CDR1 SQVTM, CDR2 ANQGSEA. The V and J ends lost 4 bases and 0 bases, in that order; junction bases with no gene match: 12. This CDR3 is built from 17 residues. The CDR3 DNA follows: TGCAGCGTTGCCCTATGGGGGGGAGGGAGCTCCTACAATGAGCAGTTCTTC. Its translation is CSVALWGGGSSYNEQFF.

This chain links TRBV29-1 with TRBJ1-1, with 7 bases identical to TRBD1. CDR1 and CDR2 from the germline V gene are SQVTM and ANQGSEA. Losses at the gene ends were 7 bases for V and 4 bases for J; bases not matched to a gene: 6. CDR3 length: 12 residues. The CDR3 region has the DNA TGCAGCGCACAGGGGTTGGCCACTGAAGCTTTCTTT. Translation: CSAQGLATEAFF.

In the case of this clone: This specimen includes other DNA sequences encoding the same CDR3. This chain's CDR3 is CAISESQETQYF. In DNA, the CDR3 is TGTGCCATCAGTGAGTCCCAAGAGACCCAGTACTTC. The chain is built from TRBV10-3 and TRBJ2-5; D not resolved. The V and J ends lost 0 bases and 1 base respectively, with 0 bases between them. There are 12 residues in the CDR3. Germline V gene lookup returns CDR1 ENHRY and CDR2 SYGVKD.

CDR3 sequence reads: CASTQSARNEKLFF. The CDR3 nucleotides read TGTGCCAGCACCCAGAGCGCCAGAAATGAAAAACTGTTTTTT. The chain carries TRBV6-5 and TRBJ1-4; no reliable D call. The CDR3 length is 14 residues. CDR1 is MNHEY, CDR2 SVGAGI, per germline. V lost 7 bases and J lost 5, with 14 bases in between.

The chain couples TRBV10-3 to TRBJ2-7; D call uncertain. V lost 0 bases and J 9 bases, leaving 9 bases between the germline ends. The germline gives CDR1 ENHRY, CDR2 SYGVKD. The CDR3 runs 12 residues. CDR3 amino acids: CAISESILLQYF. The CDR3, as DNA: TGTGCCATCAGTGAGTCTATATTGTTGCAGTACTTC.

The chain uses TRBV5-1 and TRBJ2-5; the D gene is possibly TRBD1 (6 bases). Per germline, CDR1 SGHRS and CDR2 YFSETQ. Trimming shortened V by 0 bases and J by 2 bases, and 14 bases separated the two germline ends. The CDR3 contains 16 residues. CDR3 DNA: TGCGCCAGCAGCTTGGCCAGATACAGGGATCAAGAGACCCAGTACTTC. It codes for CASSLARYRDQETQYF.

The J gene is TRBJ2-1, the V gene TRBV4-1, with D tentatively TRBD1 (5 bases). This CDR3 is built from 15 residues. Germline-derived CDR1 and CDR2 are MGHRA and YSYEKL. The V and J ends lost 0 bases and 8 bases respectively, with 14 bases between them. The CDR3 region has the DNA TGCGCCAGCAGCCAAGAACAGGTACTTACGGATGAGCAGTTCTTC. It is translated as CASSQEQVLTDEQFF.

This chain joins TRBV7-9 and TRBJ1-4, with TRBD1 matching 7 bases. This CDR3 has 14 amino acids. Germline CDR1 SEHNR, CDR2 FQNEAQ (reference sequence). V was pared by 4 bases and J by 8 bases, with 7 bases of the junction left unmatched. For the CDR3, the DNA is TGTGCCAGCAGCTCGACAGGGCCTGGAGAAAAACTGTTTTTT. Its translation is CASSSTGPGEKLFF.

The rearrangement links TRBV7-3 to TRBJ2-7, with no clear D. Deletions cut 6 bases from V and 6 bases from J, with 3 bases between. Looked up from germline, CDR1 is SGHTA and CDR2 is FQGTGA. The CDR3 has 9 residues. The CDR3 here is CASRGEQYF. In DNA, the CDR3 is TGTGCCAGCAGAGGCGAGCAGTACTTC.